One and the same sample provided the 25 T cell receptor beta chains below, sequenced in a study of identical twins. TCRdb redid the calling of the 5' RACE reads with MiXCR, one entry per CDR3 protein. The sample carries approximately 210,000 distinct CDR3 sequences, 6.5% recorded once. The same specimen was also included in a second study, on T cells expressing NK-cell markers.

Material for sequencing was CD8+ T cells sorted from blood. These receptors came from a woman between 18 and 29 years old in good health.

This clonotype was observed at least ten times. The chain recombines TRBV7-9 with TRBJ2-1; 7 bases line up with TRBD2. With V trimmed by 5 bases and J by 4 bases, 8 bases remained unmatched. The germline V gene encodes CDR1 SEHNR and CDR2 FQNEAQ (reference sequence). There are 15 residues in the CDR3. CDR3 coding DNA: TGTGCCAGCAGCCACCGGGACGGGAGGTACAATGAGCAGTTCTTC. It specifies CASSHRDGRYNEQFF. Complete variable domain (other parts from reference TRBV7-9 and TRBJ2-1): DTGVSQNPRHKITKRGQNVTFRCDPISEHNRLYWYRQTLGQGPEFLTYFQNEAQLEKSRLLSDRFSAERPKGSFSTLEIQRTEQGDSAMYLCASSHRDGRYNEQFFGPGTRLTVL.

This clonotype was detected a few times. The genes are TRBV5-6 and TRBJ2-5; D may be TRBD1 (6 bases). The CDR3 consists of 17 residues. The ends were cut back, 4 bases at V and 2 bases at J, with 21 bases in the middle. Per the germline V gene, CDR1 is SGHDT and CDR2 is YYEEEE. CDR3 DNA sequence: TGTGCCAGCAGCGGGACCCCGAAAAATGACAGGCAAGAGACCCAGTACTTC. Its protein product is CASSGTPKNDRQETQYF.

This clonotype was seen only a few times. V is TRBV7-8 and J is TRBJ2-7; D not resolved. Germline V gives CDR1 SGHVS, CDR2 FQNEAQ. CDR3 length: 14 amino acids. V lost 5 bases and J 0 bases, leaving 11 bases between the germline ends. CDR3 nucleotide sequence: TGTGCCAGCAGCGCCGTAGGTAGCTCCTACGAGCAGTACTTC. Protein: CASSAVGSSYEQYF. The variable domain in full, with the rest retrieved from reference TRBV7-8 and TRBJ2-7, is GAGVSQSPRYKVAKRGQDVALRCDPISGHVSLFWYQQALGQGPEFLTYFQNEAQLDKSGLPSDRFFAERPEGSVSTLKIQRTQQEDSAVYLCASSAVGSSYEQYFGPGTRLTVT.

The chain is built from TRBV7-2 and TRBJ1-3, with 7 bases lining up with TRBD1. The germline V gene encodes CDR1 SGHTA and CDR2 FQGNSA. The CDR3 has 14 amino acids. The ends lost 2 bases at V and 2 bases at J; junction bases unmatched: 0. The CDR3 spells CASSLTGAGNTIYF. DNA for the CDR3: TGTGCCAGCAGCTTAACAGGGGCTGGAAACACCATATATTTT.

Regarding this clonotype: The missing conserved phenylalanine or tryptophan at the end of this CDR3 makes a read error likely. The V call is TRBV5-6, the J call TRBJ2-3; 11 nucleotides match TRBD1. With 2 bases clipped from V and 0 bases from J, the junction kept 2 bases outside the gene matches. Germline CDR1 and CDR2: SGHDT and YYEEEE. The CDR3 length is 16 residues. The CDR3 loop is CASSFGQGASTDTQYL. The CDR3 nucleotides are TGTGCCAGCAGCTTCGGACAGGGGGCGAGCACAGATACGCAGTATCTT.

The V call is TRBV6-2 or TRBV6-3, the J call TRBJ2-7; 7 nucleotides match TRBD2. From germline, CDR1 is MNHEY and CDR2 SVGEGT. CDR3 length equals 18 residues. V gave up 0 bases and J gave up 0 bases; unmatched junction bases: 11. The CDR3 nucleotides read TGTGCCAGCAGTTACTCTCCACTTCTAGCGGTTCTCTCCTACGAGCAGTACTTC. Translating it yields CASSYSPLLAVLSYEQYF.

This clonotype was picked up many times. The V gene is TRBV18, the J gene TRBJ2-1; unclear D gene. Germline CDR1 reads KGHSH; CDR2 reads LQKENI. This CDR3 has 14 amino acids. Trimming cost V 0 bases and J 3 bases, with 6 bases left between them. The CDR3 DNA follows: TGTGCCAGCTCACCACCTGACAACTACAATGAGCAGTTCTTC. It specifies CASSPPDNYNEQFF.

The chain recombines TRBV20-1 with TRBJ2-3, with no clear D. Germline-derived CDR1 and CDR2 are DFQATT and SNEGSKA (reference sequence). V was cut by 1 base and J by 1 base, with 15 bases left in between. The CDR3 has 16 amino acids. CDR3 nucleotide sequence: TGCAGTGCTAGAGGGGATTCGGTACGAGGCACAGATACGCAGTATTTT. It yields the protein CSARGDSVRGTDTQYF.

Points on this clonotype: This clone may be a read error of a much larger clone one base away. J is TRBJ1-1 and V is TRBV7-9; D may be TRBD1 (6 bases). CDR1 SEHNR and CDR2 FQNEAQ come from the germline V gene (reference sequence). Trimming took off 8 bases at V and 6 bases at J, with 16 bases between the two ends. CDR3 length: 13 amino acids. CDR3 sequence (DNA): TGTGCCAGCGGCTCACAGGGTCGCGCTGAAGCTTTCTTT. It yields the protein CASGSQGRAEAFF.

This clonotype was counted between two and nine times. The chain joins TRBV7-6 to TRBJ2-1; TRBD2 aligns across 7 bases. The V and J ends lost 3 bases and 7 bases, in that order; junction bases with no gene match: 18. The CDR3 extends over 18 amino acids. CDR1 is SGHVS and CDR2 is FNYEAQ in the germline V gene. CDR3 region: CASSLGGEVGGPKNEQFF. CDR3 in DNA: TGTGCCAGCAGCTTGGGGGGAGAAGTGGGAGGGCCAAAGAATGAGCAGTTCTTC.

This clonotype turned up a few times. V is TRBV7-2 and J is TRBJ2-1; possibly TRBD2 for D (6 bases). The CDR3 covers 12 residues. Trimming shortened V by 5 bases and J by 8 bases, and 10 bases separated the two germline ends. Per germline, CDR1 SGHTA and CDR2 FQGNSA. CDR3 bases: TGTGCCAGCAGCCTGGACTATTATGAGCAGTTCTTC. Its translation is CASSLDYYEQFF. The entire variable domain, with the rest obtained from reference TRBV7-2 and TRBJ2-1, is as follows: GAGVSQSPSNKVTEKGKDVELRCDPISGHTALYWYRQSLGQGLEFLIYFQGNSAPDKSGLPSDRFSAERTGGSVSTLTIQRTQQEDSAVYLCASSLDYYEQFFGPGTRLTVL.

This clonotype came up many times. The chain has TRBV7-9 and TRBJ2-3; 8 bases align to TRBD2. The CDR3 runs to 16 residues. J lost 2 bases, V lost 8 bases, and 12 bases had no gene match. Per germline, CDR1 SEHNR and CDR2 FQNEAQ (reference sequence). The CDR3 nucleotides read TGTGCCAGCGGAAGGGTACTAGCGGAGTTCACAGATACGCAGTATTTT. Protein sequence: CASGRVLAEFTDTQYF.

This clonotype occurred many times. The chain carries TRBV27 and TRBJ2-7; 12 bases align to TRBD2. The germline gives CDR1 MNHEY, CDR2 SMNVEV (reference sequence). Losses at the gene ends were 6 bases for V and 3 bases for J; bases not matched to a gene: 3. The CDR3 is 14 amino acids. The CDR3 sequence is CASSGLAGHYEQYF. Written as DNA, the CDR3 is TGTGCCAGCAGCGGACTAGCGGGACACTACGAGCAGTACTTC.

This clonotype came up many times. This chain uses TRBV5-1 with TRBJ2-1; perhaps D is TRBD1 or TRBD2 (5 bases each). This CDR3 has 16 amino acids. From germline, CDR1 is SGHRS and CDR2 YFSETQ. V lost 4 bases, J lost 10 bases, and 24 bases lay in between. The CDR3 nucleotides read TGCGCCAGCAGCGAGCCTTCGGGGCGCGGCATCCGGGAGCAGTTCTTC. Its protein product is CASSEPSGRGIREQFF.

This clonotype was found a few times. The chain employs TRBV12-3 or TRBV12-4 and TRBJ2-5; the match to TRBD2 covers 11 bases. V lost 3 bases, J lost 7 bases, and 7 bases stayed unmatched. This CDR3 has 15 amino acids. The CDR3 bases are TGTGCCAGCAGTTTGGTTTTAGCGGGAGGGGGGACCCAGTACTTC. This encodes CASSLVLAGGGTQYF.

This clonotype was counted only a few times. The chain is built from TRBV7-9 and TRBJ2-3; 8 nucleotides line up with TRBD1. V shed 10 bases, J shed 0 bases, and the junction held 15 bases outside the gene matches. The CDR3 contains 17 residues. CDR1 and CDR2 (germline): SEHNR, FQNEAQ (reference sequence). This CDR3 is CATHPNWDRISTDTQYF. The CDR3 nucleotides read TGTGCCACCCATCCCAATTGGGACAGGATTAGCACAGATACGCAGTATTTT.

Ten or more counts support this clonotype. This chain connects TRBV5-1 to TRBJ2-2; either TRBD1 or TRBD2 may fit D (5 bases each). V lost 4 bases and J 5 bases, leaving 15 bases between the germline ends. Germline values: CDR1 SGHRS, CDR2 YFSETQ. This CDR3 has 15 amino acids. The CDR3 region is CASSPRDAATGELFF. The CDR3 nucleotides are TGCGCCAGCAGCCCCCGGGACGCTGCGACCGGGGAGCTGTTTTTT.

This clonotype was counted between two and nine times. The chain links TRBV18 to TRBJ2-1; possibly TRBD1 or TRBD2 for D (5 bases each). CDR1 and CDR2 from the germline V gene are KGHSH and LQKENI. Trimming shortened V by 3 bases and J by 4 bases, and 13 bases separated the two germline ends. The CDR3 spans 15 residues. The CDR3 protein is CASSPEGNLYNEQFF. Written as DNA, the CDR3 is TGTGCCAGCTCACCCGAGGGGAACCTTTACAATGAGCAGTTCTTC. The whole variable domain, filled in from reference TRBV18 and TRBJ2-1, reads NAGVMQNPRHLVRRRGQEARLRCSPMKGHSHVYWYRQLPEEGLKFMVYLQKENIIDESGMPKERFSAEFPKEGPSILRIQQVVRGDSAAYFCASSPEGNLYNEQFFGPGTRLTVL.

This sequence joins TRBV9 and TRBJ1-2; D is unclear. The CDR3 runs 14 residues. V lost 1 base and J 3 bases, leaving 10 bases between the germline ends. Per germline, CDR1 SGDLS and CDR2 YYNGEE. The CDR3 nucleotides read TGTGCCAGCAGCGTAACCTCAGGCGACTATGGCTACACCTTC. Translation: CASSVTSGDYGYTF.

The genes are TRBV12-3 or TRBV12-4 and TRBJ2-1, with TRBD2 matching 13 bases. The CDR3 totals 15 residues. Trimming removed 4 bases from V and 8 bases from J; junction bases left unmatched: 5. The chain's CDR3 is CASSSTSGGADEQFF. DNA of the CDR3: TGTGCCAGCAGTTCTACTAGCGGGGGGGCCGATGAGCAGTTCTTC.

This clonotype came up a few times. The rearrangement joins TRBV4-2 to TRBJ1-5; D remains unclear. V was pared by 0 bases and J by 6 bases, with 9 bases between. This CDR3 has 14 residues. The germline CDR1 and CDR2 sequences are LGHNA and YNFKEQ. Written as DNA, the CDR3 is TGTGCCAGCAGCCAAGAATTGGCAGTTCAGCCCCAGCATTTT. This sequence encodes CASSQELAVQPQHF.

This clonotype was counted at least ten times. The genes are TRBV12-3 or TRBV12-4 and TRBJ1-1; D gene ambiguous. The V end was cut by 6 bases, the J end by 5 bases, with 16 bases between. The CDR3 covers 14 residues. The CDR3 sequence: CASSPGGPYTEAFF. In DNA, the CDR3 is TGTGCCAGCAGCCCCGGCGGGCCATATACTGAAGCTTTCTTT.

This clonotype was counted between two and nine times. CDR3 amino acids: CASSSRQGLPHEQYF. For the CDR3, the DNA is TGTGCCAGCAGCTCAAGACAGGGGTTACCCCACGAGCAGTACTTC. The chain has TRBV11-2 and TRBJ2-7; 8 bases fit TRBD1. The CDR3 contains 15 residues. V shed 4 bases, J shed 5 bases, and the junction held 10 bases outside the gene matches. CDR1 and CDR2 from the germline V gene are SGHAT and FQNNGV.

There are a few counts of this clonotype. V and J are TRBV5-1 and TRBJ2-7; a possible D gene is TRBD1 (6 bases). Germline CDR1 SGHRS, CDR2 YFSETQ. Trimming took off 8 bases at V and 5 bases at J, with 17 bases between the two ends. The CDR3 consists of 13 residues. Here the CDR3 reads CASKQGISDEQYF. In nucleotides, the CDR3 is TGCGCCAGTAAACAGGGCATATCCGACGAGCAGTACTTC.

This chain uses TRBV6-2 or TRBV6-3 with TRBJ2-7, with TRBD2 matching over 7 bases. Germline trimming cut 10 bases from V and 2 bases from J; bases unmatched to any gene: 8. CDR1 is MNHEY, CDR2 SVGEGT, per germline. The CDR3 runs to 13 residues. CDR3 bases: TGTGCCACCCTGCGGGAGCCACCCTACGAGCAGTACTTC. It is translated as CATLREPPYEQYF.